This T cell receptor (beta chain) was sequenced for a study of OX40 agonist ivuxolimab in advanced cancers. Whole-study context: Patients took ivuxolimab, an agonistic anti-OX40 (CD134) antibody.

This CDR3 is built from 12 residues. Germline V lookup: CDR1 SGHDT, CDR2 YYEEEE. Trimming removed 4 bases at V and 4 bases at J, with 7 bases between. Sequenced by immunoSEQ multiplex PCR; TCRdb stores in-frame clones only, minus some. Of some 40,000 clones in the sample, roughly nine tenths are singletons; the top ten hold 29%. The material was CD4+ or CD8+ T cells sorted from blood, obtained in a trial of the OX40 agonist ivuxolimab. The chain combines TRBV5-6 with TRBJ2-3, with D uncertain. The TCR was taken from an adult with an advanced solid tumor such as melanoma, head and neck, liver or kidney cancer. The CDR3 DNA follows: TGTGCCAGCAGCCTATACGCAGATACGCAGTATTTT. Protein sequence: CASSLYADTQYF. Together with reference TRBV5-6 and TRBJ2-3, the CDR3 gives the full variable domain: DAGVTQSPTHLIKTRGQQVTLRCSPKSGHDTVSWYQQALGQGPQFIFQYYEEEERQRGNFPDRFSGHQFPNYSSELNVNALLLGDSALYLCASSLYADTQYFGPGTRLTVL.